The entry that follows covers one T cell receptor beta chain sequence. This table comes from immunoSEQ multiplex PCR, and its TCRdb copy is limited to in-frame clones, with some not included. The sample records some 310,000 clones, 85% to 90% being singletons. Deletions cut 2 bases from V and 5 bases from J, with 18 bases between. CDR1 is MNHEY and CDR2 is SVGAGI in the germline V gene. This CDR3 contains 16 residues. The source of the sample is a study of blood T cell repertoires in COVID-19. The sample consisted of peripheral blood. The chain couples TRBV6-5 to TRBJ2-5, with a weak D call TRBD1 (6 bases). The TCR comes from a woman aged 30 to 39 with COVID-19, enrolled during active disease. The DNA for the CDR3 is TGTGCCAGCAGTTACGGCGACATCCTCACAGGGGAGACCCAGTACTTC. This gives the protein CASSYGDILTGETQYF.